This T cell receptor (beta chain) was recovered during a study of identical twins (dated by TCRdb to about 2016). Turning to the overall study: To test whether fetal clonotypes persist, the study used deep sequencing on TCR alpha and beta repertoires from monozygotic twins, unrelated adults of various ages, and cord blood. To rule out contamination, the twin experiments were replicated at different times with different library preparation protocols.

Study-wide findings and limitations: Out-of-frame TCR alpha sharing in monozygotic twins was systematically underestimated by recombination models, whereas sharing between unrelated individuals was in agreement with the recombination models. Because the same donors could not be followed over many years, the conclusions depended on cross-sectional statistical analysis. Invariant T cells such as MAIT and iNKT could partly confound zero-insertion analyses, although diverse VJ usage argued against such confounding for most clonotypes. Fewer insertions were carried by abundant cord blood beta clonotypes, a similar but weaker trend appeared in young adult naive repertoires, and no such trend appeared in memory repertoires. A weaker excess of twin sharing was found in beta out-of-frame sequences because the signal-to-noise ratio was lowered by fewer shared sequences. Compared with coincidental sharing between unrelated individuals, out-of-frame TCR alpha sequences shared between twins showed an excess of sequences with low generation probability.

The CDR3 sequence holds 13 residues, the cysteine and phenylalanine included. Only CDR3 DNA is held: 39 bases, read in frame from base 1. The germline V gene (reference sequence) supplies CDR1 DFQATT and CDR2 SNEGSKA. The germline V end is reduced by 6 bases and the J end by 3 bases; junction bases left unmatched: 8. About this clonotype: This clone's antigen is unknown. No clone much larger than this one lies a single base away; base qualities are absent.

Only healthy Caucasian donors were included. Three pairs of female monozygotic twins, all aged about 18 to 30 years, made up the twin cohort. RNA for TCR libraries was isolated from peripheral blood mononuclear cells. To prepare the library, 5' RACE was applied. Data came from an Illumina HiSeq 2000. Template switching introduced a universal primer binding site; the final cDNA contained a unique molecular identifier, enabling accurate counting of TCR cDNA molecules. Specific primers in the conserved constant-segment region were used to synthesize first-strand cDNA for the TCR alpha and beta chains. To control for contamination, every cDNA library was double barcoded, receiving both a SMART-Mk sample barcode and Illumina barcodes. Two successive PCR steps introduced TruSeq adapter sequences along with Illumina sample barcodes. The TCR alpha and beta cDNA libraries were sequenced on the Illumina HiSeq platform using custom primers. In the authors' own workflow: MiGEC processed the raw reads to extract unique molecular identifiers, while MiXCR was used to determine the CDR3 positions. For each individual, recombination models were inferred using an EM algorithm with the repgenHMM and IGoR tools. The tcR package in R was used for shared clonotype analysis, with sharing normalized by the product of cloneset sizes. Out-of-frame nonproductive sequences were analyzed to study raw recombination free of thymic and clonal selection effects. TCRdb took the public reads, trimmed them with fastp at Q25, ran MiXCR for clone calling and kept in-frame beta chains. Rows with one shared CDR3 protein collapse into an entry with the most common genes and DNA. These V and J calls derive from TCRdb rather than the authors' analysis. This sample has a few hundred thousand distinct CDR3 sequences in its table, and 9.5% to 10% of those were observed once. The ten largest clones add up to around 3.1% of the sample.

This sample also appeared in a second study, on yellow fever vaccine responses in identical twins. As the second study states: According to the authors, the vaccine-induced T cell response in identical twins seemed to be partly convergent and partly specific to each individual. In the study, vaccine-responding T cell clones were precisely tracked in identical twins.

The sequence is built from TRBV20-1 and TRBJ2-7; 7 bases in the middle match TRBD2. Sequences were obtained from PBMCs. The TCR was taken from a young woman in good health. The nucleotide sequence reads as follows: TGCAGTGCCCCCGTGGCGGGAGTCTACGAGCAGTACTTC. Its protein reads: CSAPVAGVYEQYF.